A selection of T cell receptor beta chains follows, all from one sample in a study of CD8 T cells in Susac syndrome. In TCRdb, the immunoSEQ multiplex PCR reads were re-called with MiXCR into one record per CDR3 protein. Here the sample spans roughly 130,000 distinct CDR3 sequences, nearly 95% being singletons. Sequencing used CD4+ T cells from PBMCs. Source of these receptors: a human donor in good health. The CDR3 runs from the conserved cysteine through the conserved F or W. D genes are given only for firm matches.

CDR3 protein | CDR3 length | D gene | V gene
CASSSKGGQVEQFF | 14 | - | TRBV5-4
CASSVGTSGINEQFF | 15 | TRBD2 | TRBV3-1
CASSSSGRVGDTQYF | 15 | TRBD2 | TRBV6-6
CASSRRTSGRENEQYF | 16 | TRBD2 | TRBV5-6
CASSSWETGANVLTF | 15 | - | TRBV12-3/TRBV12-4
CASSAGLSSYNEQFF | 15 | - | TRBV2
CASSLNSGRTEAFF | 14 | - | TRBV5-1
CASSPGRTTSTDTQYF | 16 | - | TRBV3-1
CASSSFNQPQHF | 12 | - | TRBV7-2
CSARLAGQTQYF | 12 | - | TRBV20-1
CASSQVGSGRGEETQYF | 17 | TRBD2 | TRBV4-2
CASSLSRGDTYEQYF | 15 | - | TRBV27
CASSAGLAVSGDTQYF | 16 | TRBD2 | TRBV2
CATSDSGTSDEQYF | 14 | TRBD2 | TRBV24-1
CSVDGTDEQFF | 11 | - | TRBV29-1
CASSFRTQASSGANVLTF | 18 | - | TRBV27
CASSLGVGTDTQYF | 14 | - | TRBV6-5
CASSSPGQGSGANVLTF | 17 | TRBD1 | TRBV7-2
CASSLLGGEQFF | 12 | - | TRBV7-2
CASSWWASTPYEQYF | 15 | - | TRBV28
CAWRETGPAEKLFF | 14 | TRBD1 | TRBV30
CASRLAGVMETQYF | 14 | TRBD2 | TRBV6-2/TRBV6-3